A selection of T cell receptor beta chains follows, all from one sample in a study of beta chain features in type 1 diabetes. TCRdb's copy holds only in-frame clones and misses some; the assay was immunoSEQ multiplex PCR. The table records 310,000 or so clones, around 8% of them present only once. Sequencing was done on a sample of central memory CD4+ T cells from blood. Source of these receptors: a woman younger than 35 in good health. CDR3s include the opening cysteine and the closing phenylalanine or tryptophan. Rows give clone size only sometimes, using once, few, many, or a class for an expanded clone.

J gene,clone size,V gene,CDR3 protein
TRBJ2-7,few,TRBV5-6,CASSLRLAGSEQYF
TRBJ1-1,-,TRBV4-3,CASSLKVQGPLNTEAFF
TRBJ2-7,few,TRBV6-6,CASSSHTTSYEQYF
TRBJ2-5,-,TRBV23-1,CASSLGGVSQETQYF
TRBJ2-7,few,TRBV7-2,CASSAQLYEQYF
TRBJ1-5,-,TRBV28,CASSSDGGNQPQHF
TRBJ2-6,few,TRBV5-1,CASSALTSGANVLTF
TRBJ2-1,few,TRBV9,CASSVSFSSGAYNEQFF
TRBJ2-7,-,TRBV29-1,CSVEMGAARYEQYF
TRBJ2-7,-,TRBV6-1,CASNRVPSSEQYF
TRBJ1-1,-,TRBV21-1,CASSLRTGTLIANLNTEAFF
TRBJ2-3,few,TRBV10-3,CAISERSTDTQYF
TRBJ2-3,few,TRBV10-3,CAISAGLGKDEYF
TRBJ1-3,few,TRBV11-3,CASRGVQTGNTIYF
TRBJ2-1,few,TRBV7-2,CASSLGQGGYNEQFF
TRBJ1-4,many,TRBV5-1,CASSLKSETNEKLFF
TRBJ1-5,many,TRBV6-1,CASARAHNQPQHF
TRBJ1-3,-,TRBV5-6,CASSLGPPPAGNTIYF